The rows below give T cell receptor beta chains drawn from one sample of a study of OX40 agonist ivuxolimab in advanced cancers. This table comes from immunoSEQ multiplex PCR, and its TCRdb copy is limited to in-frame clones, with some not included. The sample lists 70,000 to 85,000 clones, roughly 87% occurring once. The input for sequencing was CD4+ or CD8+ T cells sorted from blood, taken in a trial of the OX40 agonist ivuxolimab. Receptor source: an adult with an advanced solid tumor such as melanoma, head and neck, liver or kidney cancer. Both conserved end residues are part of each CDR3. Fields, in order: V gene, D gene, clone size, J gene, CDR3 DNA, CDR3 protein. D genes are given only for firm matches. Clone size is given for some rows only: seen once, a few or many times, or a class if the clone is expanded.

V gene: TRBV14
D gene: TRBD1
clone size: -
J gene: TRBJ1-1
CDR3 DNA: TGTGCCAGCAGCCAACAGGGGGGAAGGAACACTGAAGCTTTCTTT
CDR3 protein: CASSQQGGRNTEAFF

V gene: TRBV4-2
D gene: TRBD2
clone size: -
J gene: TRBJ2-1
CDR3 DNA: TGTGCCAGCAGCCAGTATTCGACTAGCGGGAGTTACAATGAGCAGTTCTTC
CDR3 protein: CASSQYSTSGSYNEQFF

V gene: TRBV6-7
D gene: TRBD1
clone size: once
J gene: TRBJ2-7
CDR3 DNA: TGTGCCAGCAGTTACTGGACAGGGGGAGAGTACGAGCAGTACTTC
CDR3 protein: CASSYWTGGEYEQYF

V gene: TRBV28
D gene: -
clone size: -
J gene: TRBJ2-7
CDR3 DNA: TGTGCCAGCAGTTTACAGGGTTTACGAAACGAGCAGTACTTC
CDR3 protein: CASSLQGLRNEQYF

V gene: TRBV5-6
D gene: -
clone size: -
J gene: TRBJ2-2
CDR3 DNA: TGTGCCAGCAGCCCCGACTATTACACCGGGGAGCTGTTTTTT
CDR3 protein: CASSPDYYTGELFF

V gene: TRBV19
D gene: -
clone size: -
J gene: TRBJ1-5
CDR3 DNA: TGTGCCACCCGGCTTGATGGGGCGGATAGGCAGCCCCAGCATTTT
CDR3 protein: CATRLDGADRQPQHF

V gene: TRBV28
D gene: -
clone size: -
J gene: TRBJ1-1
CDR3 DNA: TGTGCCAGCAGTTTGTCCACTGAAGCTTTCTTT
CDR3 protein: CASSLSTEAFF

V gene: TRBV7-8
D gene: TRBD1
clone size: -
J gene: TRBJ2-7
CDR3 DNA: TGTGCCAGCAGCTCACGATCGGGACAGGGCTCCTACGAGCAGTACTTC
CDR3 protein: CASSSRSGQGSYEQYF

V gene: TRBV5-1
D gene: -
clone size: -
J gene: TRBJ1-4
CDR3 DNA: TGCGCCAGCAGCCGCGGGCCCGAAGGAACTAATGAAAAACTGTTTTTT
CDR3 protein: CASSRGPEGTNEKLFF

V gene: TRBV7-7
D gene: -
clone size: -
J gene: TRBJ2-1
CDR3 DNA: TGTGCTAGCAGCCCGGACGGTAATGAGCAGTTCTTC
CDR3 protein: CASSPDGNEQFF

V gene: TRBV7-9
D gene: -
clone size: -
J gene: TRBJ2-3
CDR3 DNA: TGTGCCAGCAGCGACCAGGCAGGGGCAGATACGCAGTATTTT
CDR3 protein: CASSDQAGADTQYF

V gene: TRBV11-2
D gene: -
clone size: -
J gene: TRBJ2-1
CDR3 DNA: TGTGCCAGCAGGGGAGGAGGGGACCAGCAATCCTACAATGAGCAGTTCTTC
CDR3 protein: CASRGGGDQQSYNEQFF

V gene: TRBV28
D gene: -
clone size: -
J gene: TRBJ1-3
CDR3 DNA: TGTGCCAGCAGTACCACCGGCTCTGGAAACACCATATATTTT
CDR3 protein: CASSTTGSGNTIYF

V gene: TRBV5-6
D gene: -
clone size: -
J gene: TRBJ1-2
CDR3 DNA: TGTGCCAGCAGCTTGGAGGGAAACTATGGCTACACCTTC
CDR3 protein: CASSLEGNYGYTF

V gene: TRBV28
D gene: -
clone size: -
J gene: TRBJ2-5
CDR3 DNA: TGTGCCAGCAGTCCCCAGACCGGTCAAGAGACCCAGTACTTC
CDR3 protein: CASSPQTGQETQYF

V gene: TRBV30
D gene: -
clone size: -
J gene: TRBJ1-5
CDR3 DNA: TGTGCCTGGAGTCCGGTTTACGGCAATCAGCCCCAGCATTTT
CDR3 protein: CAWSPVYGNQPQHF

V gene: TRBV5-1
D gene: TRBD2
clone size: -
J gene: TRBJ2-7
CDR3 DNA: TGCGCCAGCAGCTTGGCTAGCGGGAGAGGTGAGCAGTACTTC
CDR3 protein: CASSLASGRGEQYF

V gene: TRBV10-2
D gene: -
clone size: -
J gene: TRBJ2-7
CDR3 DNA: TGCGCCAGCAGTGAAGGTGTCGGACTTAGCTACGAGCAGTACTTC
CDR3 protein: CASSEGVGLSYEQYF

V gene: TRBV10-3
D gene: TRBD1
clone size: -
J gene: TRBJ2-1
CDR3 DNA: TGTGCCATCAGGGGGCAGGGGGACATAAGCTCCTACAATGAGCAGTTCTTC
CDR3 protein: CAIRGQGDISSYNEQFF

V gene: TRBV11-2
D gene: -
clone size: -
J gene: TRBJ1-1
CDR3 DNA: TGTGCCAGCAGCTTAGGACGATGGGGGAACACTGAAGCTTTCTTT
CDR3 protein: CASSLGRWGNTEAFF

V gene: TRBV7-2
D gene: -
clone size: -
J gene: TRBJ2-5
CDR3 DNA: TGTGCCAGCAGCCGGGACATTACGCAAGAGACCCAGTACTTC
CDR3 protein: CASSRDITQETQYF

V gene: TRBV10-2
D gene: -
clone size: -
J gene: TRBJ2-2
CDR3 DNA: TGCGCCAGCAGTGAGACGGACAAGAACACCGGGGAGCTGTTTTTT
CDR3 protein: CASSETDKNTGELFF

V gene: TRBV19
D gene: -
clone size: -
J gene: TRBJ2-1
CDR3 DNA: TGTGCCAGTAGTACACACTACAATGAGCAGTTCTTC
CDR3 protein: CASSTHYNEQFF

V gene: TRBV4-2
D gene: TRBD1
clone size: -
J gene: TRBJ1-4
CDR3 DNA: TGTGCCAGCAGCGGCAGTTGGGACAGGGGAGAAAAACTGTTTTTT
CDR3 protein: CASSGSWDRGEKLFF